Below are 15 T cell receptor beta chains sequenced from a single sample in a study of tumor and adjacent non-tumor tissue in lung cancer. The template was RNA from unsorted bulk tissue. The library came from three nested PCR rounds adapted from ARM-PCR protocols. TCRdb passed the multiplex PCR reads through MiXCR, listing each CDR3 protein once. In the table there are more than 95,000 distinct CDR3 sequences, 66% of which are singletons. The sample comprised lung tumor tissue. The source is a man in his thirties or forties with non-small cell lung cancer.

The chain joins TRBV20-1 to TRBJ1-2; D possibly corresponds to TRBD1 (6 bases). V was clipped by 7 bases and J by 8 bases, with 17 bases between them. The CDR3 contains 12 residues. Germline CDR1 and CDR2: DFQATT and SNEGSKA (reference sequence). The CDR3, as DNA: TGCAGTGTTAGTTTGGGGGCCCGGGGCTACACCTTC. Encoded protein: CSVSLGARGYTF.

This clonotype was recorded a few times. A much bigger clone sits one base away, suggesting this may be a read error. The CDR3 reads CSVEDPHFGGELFF. CDR3 DNA sequence: TGCAGCGTTGAAGATCCTCATTTCGGCGGGGAGCTGTTTTTT. The chain is built from TRBV29-1 and TRBJ2-2; D is uncertain. The CDR3 extends over 14 amino acids. Trimming cost V 0 bases and J 7 bases, with 12 bases left between them. Germline CDR1 and CDR2: SQVTM and ANQGSEA.

Note on this clonotype: One junction end does not reproduce the germline sequence, and a read error may be involved. The gene calls are TRBV11-2 and TRBJ1-2; tentative D call: TRBD1 (5 bases). The CDR3 runs 19 residues. Germline loops: CDR1 SGHAT, CDR2 FQNNGV. CDR3 protein: CASGLGNRQGPSSAYGYTF. DNA of the CDR3: TGTGCCAGCGGCTTAGGTAATCGGCAGGGACCTTCATCGGCCTATGGCTACACCTTC.

A note on this clonotype: This could be a read error, since a much larger clone is one nucleotide away. CDR3 sequence reads: CASSYGSSQDNEQFF. CDR3 DNA sequence: TGTGCCAGCAGTTACGGCAGCTCCCAGGACAATGAGCAGTTCTTC. The chain uses TRBV6-6 and TRBJ2-1; D is unresolved. The CDR3 totals 15 residues. The germline V gene has CDR1 MNHNY and CDR2 SVGAGI (reference sequence). V was clipped by 2 bases and J by 5 bases, with 13 bases between them.

There are a few counts of this clonotype. Mismatch with germline at one junction end may stem from a read error. The chain has TRBV4-1 and TRBJ2-5; 8 bases map to TRBD2. The CDR3 runs to 14 residues. Germline CDR1 is MGHRA and CDR2 is YSYEKL. The CDR3 protein is CASRPGGNQETQCF. The CDR3 nucleotides are TGCGCCAGCAGACCGGGAGGGAACCAAGAGACCCAGTGCTTC.

Notes on this clonotype: An end of the junction does not agree with germline; a read error may underlie this. The genes are TRBV11-3 and TRBJ1-6; D gene ambiguous. Germline loops: CDR1 SGHNT, CDR2 YENEEA. The length of the CDR3 is 14 residues. DNA of the CDR3: TGTGCCAGCAGCTTAGGCCCAGTGGGGTCACCCTTCCACTTT. Amino acid sequence: CASSLGPVGSPFHF.

This clonotype occurred a few times. It may be a read error: a sequence one base away is much more abundant. V gene TRBV11-3 combines with J gene TRBJ2-7; the D is unclear. Per the germline V gene, CDR1 is SGHNT and CDR2 is YENEEA. This CDR3 comprises 16 residues. Trimming stripped 2 bases from V and 6 bases from J, with 20 bases between. The CDR3 region has the DNA TGTGCCAGCAGCTTATCCCGCGGCAGACCCCTCGGCGAGCAGTACTTC. It codes for CASSLSRGRPLGEQYF.

This clonotype was recorded many times. A junction boundary mismatches the germline segment, possibly from a read error. The J gene is TRBJ2-1, the V gene TRBV11-3, with TRBD2 identical over 8 bases. The germline gives CDR1 SGHNT, CDR2 YENEEA. The CDR3 spans 15 residues. The CDR3 nucleotides read TGTGCCAGCAGCCTAGAAGGCCGGGGGGGCTTCGAGCAGTTCTTC. Protein: CASSLEGRGGFEQFF.

Notes on this clonotype: At one boundary the junction diverges from the germline segment, which might be a read error. The V call is TRBV12-3 or TRBV12-4, the J call TRBJ1-3; D may be TRBD1 (6 bases). The CDR3 consists of 17 residues. CDR3 DNA: TGTGCTAGCAGTCCCTTCCGACAGGCTGTCTCTGGAAACTCCATATATTTT. It codes for CASSPFRQAVSGNSIYF.

The V gene is TRBV6-2 or TRBV6-3, the J gene TRBJ2-2; possibly TRBD2 for D (6 bases). The CDR3 loop spans 16 amino acids. The germline V and J ends were trimmed by 6 bases and 10 bases, with 24 bases remaining between them. Germline V lookup: CDR1 MNHEY, CDR2 SVGEGT. DNA of the CDR3: TGTGCCAGCAGGGATCCCGGGACTGGGGGAATCGTGGAGCTGTTTTTT. It encodes CASRDPGTGGIVELFF.

In this sample, this clonotype turned up a few times. The chain combines TRBV7-9 with TRBJ2-1, with TRBD2 identical over 9 bases. This CDR3 has 14 amino acids. The J segment lost 5 bases and the V segment lost 2 bases, leaving 1 base of the junction unmatched. Germline V gene sequence: CDR1 SEHNR, CDR2 FQNEAQ (reference sequence). The CDR3, as DNA: TGTGCCAGCAGCTTACTAGCGGGGAACAATGAGCAGTTCTTC. Translated, it gives CASSLLAGNNEQFF.

This rearrangement joins TRBV5-1 to TRBJ1-2, with TRBD1 as a possible D gene (6 bases). The CDR3 spans 12 residues. Trimming pared 6 bases from V and 6 bases from J, leaving 12 bases between. Germline CDR1 is SGHRS and CDR2 is YFSETQ. CDR3 nucleotide sequence: TGCGCCAGCAATCCAGACAGGAATGGCTACACCTTC. Translating it yields CASNPDRNGYTF.

A single count supports this clonotype. Compared with germline, one end of the junction differs, possibly owing to a read error. This chain connects TRBV29-1 to TRBJ2-7, with D perhaps assigned TRBD1 or TRBD2 (5 bases each). From germline, CDR1 is SQVTM and CDR2 ANQGSEA. The CDR3 has 13 residues. This CDR3 is CSVADTSGHEEYF. The DNA of the CDR3 is TGCAGCGTCGCAGACACCTCGGGGCACGAGGAGTACTTC.

This clonotype was seen a few times. The J gene is TRBJ2-7, the V gene TRBV6-1; 7 bases fit TRBD2. Trimming took 3 bases from V and 0 from J; bases not matched to a gene: 5. The V gene's germline CDR1 is MNHNS and CDR2 SASEGT. CDR3 length equals 15 residues. The CDR3: CASSEYGGSSYEQYF. DNA of the CDR3: TGTGCCAGCAGTGAGTACGGCGGGAGCTCCTACGAGCAGTACTTC.

The chain links TRBV6-8 to TRBJ2-5; D ambiguous. CDR1 is MNHGY and CDR2 is SAAAGT in the germline V gene. The CDR3 covers 13 residues. V lost 5 bases, J lost 9 bases, and 16 bases lay in between. CDR3 nucleotides: TGTGCCAGCAGTGCCGGTGTAGTAGGGTCCCAGTACTTC. Translated: CASSAGVVGSQYF.